This T cell receptor (beta chain) was captured in a study of CD4 T cells in relation to SARS-CoV-2 and coronaviruses. The germline V and J ends were trimmed by 6 bases and 2 bases, with 8 bases remaining between them. The length of the CDR3 is 13 residues. Germline V gene data show CDR1 as LNHDA and CDR2 as SQIVND (reference sequence). Here immunoSEQ multiplex PCR was the method, and the copy in TCRdb shows in-frame clones only, minus some. The table has roughly 71,000 clones, 80% to 90% seen once. Unexposed donor CD4+ T cells date from about 2011-2018, before the COVID-19 pandemic. This chain connects TRBV19 to TRBJ1-5; D is uncertain. The sample comprised memory CD4+ T cells from PBMCs. The clonotype comes from a human donor in good health. This CDR3 is CASSGVRNQPQHF. As DNA, the CDR3 is TGTGCCAGTAGCGGGGTTCGCAATCAGCCCCAGCATTTT.